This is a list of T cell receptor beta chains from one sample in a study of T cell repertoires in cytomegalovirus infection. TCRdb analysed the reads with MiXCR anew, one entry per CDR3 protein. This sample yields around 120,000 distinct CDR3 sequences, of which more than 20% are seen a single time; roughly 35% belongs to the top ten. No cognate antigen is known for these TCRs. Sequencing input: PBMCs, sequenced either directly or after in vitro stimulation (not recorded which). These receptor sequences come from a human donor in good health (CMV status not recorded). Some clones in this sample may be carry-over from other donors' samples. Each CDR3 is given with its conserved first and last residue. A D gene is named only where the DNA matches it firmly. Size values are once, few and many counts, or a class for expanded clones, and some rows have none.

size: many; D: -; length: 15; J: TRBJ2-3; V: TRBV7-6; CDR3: CASSFSARGTDTQYF; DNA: TGTGCCAGCAGCTTCAGCGCTCGGGGGACAGATACGCAGTATTTT
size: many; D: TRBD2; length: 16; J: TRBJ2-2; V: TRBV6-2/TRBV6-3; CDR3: CASSYLPSGRAGELFF; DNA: TGTGCCAGCAGTTACCTTCCTAGCGGGAGGGCCGGGGAGCTGTTTTTT
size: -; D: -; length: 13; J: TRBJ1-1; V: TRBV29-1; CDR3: CSARGGIGTEAFF; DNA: TGCAGCGCAAGGGGAGGGATTGGGACTGAAGCTTTCTTT
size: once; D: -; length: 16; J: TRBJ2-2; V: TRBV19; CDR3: CASTPWVRDNTGELFF; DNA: TGTGCCAGTACCCCCTGGGTCAGGGATAACACCGGGGAGCTGTTTTTT
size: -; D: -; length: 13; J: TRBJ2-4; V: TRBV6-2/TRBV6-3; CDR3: CASRFGGASIQYF; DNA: TGTGCCAGCAGATTCGGGGGAGCGAGCATTCAGTACTTC
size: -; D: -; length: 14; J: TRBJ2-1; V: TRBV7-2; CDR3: CASSNLLGSSEQFF; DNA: TGTGCCAGCAGCAACCTCCTCGGGAGTAGTGAGCAGTTCTTC
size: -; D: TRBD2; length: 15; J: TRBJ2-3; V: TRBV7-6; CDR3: CASSSSGSLADTQYF; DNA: TGTGCCAGCAGCTCAAGCGGGAGTCTCGCAGATACGCAGTATTTT
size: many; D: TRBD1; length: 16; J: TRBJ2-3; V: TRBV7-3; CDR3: CASSARGDRVIDTQYF; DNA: TGTGCCAGCAGCGCTAGGGGGGACAGGGTAATAGATACGCAGTATTTT
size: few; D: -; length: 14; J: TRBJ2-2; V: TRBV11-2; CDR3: CASSLRMNTGELFF; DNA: TGTGCCAGCAGCTTAAGGATGAACACCGGGGAGCTGTTTTTT
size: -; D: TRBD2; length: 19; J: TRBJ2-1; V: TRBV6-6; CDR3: CASSPPLGTSGASYNEQFF; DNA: TGTGCCAGCAGTCCGCCCTTAGGGACTAGCGGCGCGTCCTACAATGAGCAGTTCTTC
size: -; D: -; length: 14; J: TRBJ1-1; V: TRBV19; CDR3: CASSIGYGTTEAFF; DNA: TGTGCCAGTAGTATAGGTTACGGTACGACTGAAGCTTTCTTT
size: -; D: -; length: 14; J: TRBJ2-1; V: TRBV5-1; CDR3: CASSPAVTYNEQFF; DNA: TGCGCCAGCAGCCCGGCGGTAACCTACAATGAGCAGTTCTTC
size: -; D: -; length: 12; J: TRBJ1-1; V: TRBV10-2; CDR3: CASSDSWGEAFF; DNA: TGCGCCAGCAGTGATTCATGGGGTGAAGCTTTCTTT
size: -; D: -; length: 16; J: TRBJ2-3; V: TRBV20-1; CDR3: CSARDGVAASTDTQYF; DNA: TGCAGTGCTAGAGATGGAGTAGCGGCTAGCACAGATACGCAGTATTTT
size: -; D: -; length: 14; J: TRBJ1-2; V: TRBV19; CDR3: CASSPTTRDYGYTF; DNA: TGTGCCAGTAGTCCTACGACCCGGGACTATGGCTACACCTTC
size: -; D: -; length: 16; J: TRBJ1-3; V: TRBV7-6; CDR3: CASSQGTGSSGNTIYF; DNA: TGTGCCAGCAGCCAGGGGACGGGAAGCTCTGGAAACACCATATATTTT
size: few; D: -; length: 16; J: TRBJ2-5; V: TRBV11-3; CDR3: CASSLWSSEGEATQYF; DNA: TGTGCCAGCAGCTTATGGTCCAGCGAGGGGGAGGCGACCCAGTACTTC
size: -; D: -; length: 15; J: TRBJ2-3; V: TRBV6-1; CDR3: CASSSTRLNTDTQYF; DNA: TGTGCCAGCAGTTCGACCCGCCTAAATACAGATACGCAGTATTTT
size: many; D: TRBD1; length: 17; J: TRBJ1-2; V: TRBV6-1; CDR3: CASSFAELFPGQDGYTF; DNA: TGTGCCAGCAGCTTCGCAGAACTTTTTCCGGGACAGGATGGCTACACCTTC
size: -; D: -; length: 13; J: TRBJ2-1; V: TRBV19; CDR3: CASSRLVYNEQFF; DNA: TGTGCCAGTAGTCGACTAGTATACAATGAGCAGTTCTTC
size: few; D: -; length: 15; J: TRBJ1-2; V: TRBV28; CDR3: CASSPGGTQGYGYTF; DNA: TGTGCCAGCAGTCCGGGGGGGACCCAGGGCTATGGCTACACCTTC
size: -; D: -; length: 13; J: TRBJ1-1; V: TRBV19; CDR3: CASSILGNTEAFF; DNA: TGTGCCAGTAGTATACTCGGTAACACTGAAGCTTTCTTT
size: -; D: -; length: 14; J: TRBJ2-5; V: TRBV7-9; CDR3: CASSWLGGQETQYF; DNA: TGTGCCAGCAGCTGGCTAGGGGGGCAAGAGACCCAGTACTTC
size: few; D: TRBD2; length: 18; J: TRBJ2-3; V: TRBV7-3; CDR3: CASSISGRHARGTDTQYF; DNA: TGTGCCAGCAGCATTAGCGGGAGGCATGCCCGGGGCACAGATACGCAGTATTTT
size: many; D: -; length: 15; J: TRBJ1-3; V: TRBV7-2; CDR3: CASSPSRTSGNTIYF; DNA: TGTGCCAGCAGCCCCTCAAGGACCTCCGGAAACACCATATATTTT
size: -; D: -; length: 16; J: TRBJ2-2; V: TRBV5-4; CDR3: CASSLDPTGDTGELFF; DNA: TGTGCCAGCAGCTTAGATCCCACGGGAGACACCGGGGAGCTGTTTTTT
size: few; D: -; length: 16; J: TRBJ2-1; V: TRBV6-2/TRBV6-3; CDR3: CASREGERGPYNEQFF; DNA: TGTGCCAGCAGGGAAGGGGAGAGGGGACCGTACAATGAGCAGTTCTTC
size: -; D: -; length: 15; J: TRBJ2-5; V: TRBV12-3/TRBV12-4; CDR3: CASTFLSGGPETQYF; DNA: TGTGCCAGCACCTTCCTTTCGGGGGGCCCAGAGACCCAGTACTTC
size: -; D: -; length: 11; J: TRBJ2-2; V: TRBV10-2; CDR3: CASSETGELFF; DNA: TGCGCCAGCAGTGAGACCGGGGAGCTGTTTTTT
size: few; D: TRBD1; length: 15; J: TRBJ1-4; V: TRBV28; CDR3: CASSSPGGANEKLFF; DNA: TGTGCCAGCAGTTCCCCAGGGGGCGCCAATGAAAAACTGTTTTTT
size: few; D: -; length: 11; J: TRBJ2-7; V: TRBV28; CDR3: CASSRVDEQYF; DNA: TGTGCCAGCAGCCGGGTGGACGAGCAGTACTTC
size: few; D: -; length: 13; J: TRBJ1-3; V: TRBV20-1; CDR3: CSARLGFGNTIYF; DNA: TGCAGTGCTAGGTTGGGGTTTGGAAACACCATATATTTT
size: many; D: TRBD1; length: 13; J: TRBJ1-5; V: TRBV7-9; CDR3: CASTGTDNQPQHF; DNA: TGTGCCAGCACCGGGACAGACAATCAGCCCCAGCATTTT
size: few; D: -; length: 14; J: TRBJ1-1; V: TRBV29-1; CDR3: CSVAGGKYNTEAFF; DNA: TGCAGCGTTGCCGGGGGCAAATATAACACTGAAGCTTTCTTT
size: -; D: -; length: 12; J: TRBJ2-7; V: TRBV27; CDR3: CASEGTRGEQYF; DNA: TGTGCCAGTGAGGGGACCCGGGGCGAGCAGTACTTC
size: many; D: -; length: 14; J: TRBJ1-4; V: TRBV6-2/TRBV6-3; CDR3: CASRSDTRGEKLFF; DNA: TGTGCCAGCAGATCGGACACCCGCGGTGAAAAACTGTTTTTT
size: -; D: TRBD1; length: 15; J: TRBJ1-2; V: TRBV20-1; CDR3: CSARDQGQNFYGYTF; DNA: TGCAGTGCTAGAGATCAGGGACAGAACTTCTATGGCTACACCTTC
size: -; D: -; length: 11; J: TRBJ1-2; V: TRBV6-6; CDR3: CASSTNYGYTF; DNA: TGTGCCAGCAGTACCAACTATGGCTACACCTTC
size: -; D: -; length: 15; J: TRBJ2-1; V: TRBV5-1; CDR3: CASSLSGIRDNEQFF; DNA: TGCGCCAGCAGCTTGTCCGGGATCCGGGACAATGAGCAGTTCTTC
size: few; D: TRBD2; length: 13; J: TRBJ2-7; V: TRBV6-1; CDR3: CASSKREAYEQYF; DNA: TGTGCCAGCAGCAAGCGGGAAGCCTACGAGCAGTACTTC
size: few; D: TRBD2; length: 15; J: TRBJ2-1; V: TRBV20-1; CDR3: CSAGQLAAFYNEQFF; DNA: TGCAGTGCTGGGCAACTAGCGGCCTTCTACAATGAGCAGTTCTTC
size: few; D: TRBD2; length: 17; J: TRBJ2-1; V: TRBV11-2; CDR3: CASSLGGLADTYDEQFF; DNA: TGTGCCAGCAGCTTAGGAGGACTAGCGGATACCTACGATGAGCAGTTCTTC
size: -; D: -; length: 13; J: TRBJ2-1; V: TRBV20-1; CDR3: CSARGPSGYEQFF; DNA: TGCAGTGCTAGAGGGCCCAGCGGTTATGAGCAGTTCTTC
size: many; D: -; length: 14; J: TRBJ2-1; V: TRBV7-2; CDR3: CASSHPLGHNEQFF; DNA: TGTGCCAGCAGCCACCCCCTCGGGCACAATGAGCAGTTCTTC
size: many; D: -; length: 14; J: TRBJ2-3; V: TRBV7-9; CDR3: CASSLPGNANTQYF; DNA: TGTGCCAGCAGCTTACCGGGGAATGCAAATACGCAGTATTTT
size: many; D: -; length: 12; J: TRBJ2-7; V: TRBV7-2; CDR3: CASSTSTYEQYF; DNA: TGTGCCAGCAGCACATCCACCTACGAGCAGTACTTC
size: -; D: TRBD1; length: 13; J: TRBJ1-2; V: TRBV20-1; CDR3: CSARQGNNYGYTF; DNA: TGCAGTGCTCGACAGGGGAATAACTATGGCTACACCTTC
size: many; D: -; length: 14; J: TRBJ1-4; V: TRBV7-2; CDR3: CASSPGGVLEKLFF; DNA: TGTGCCAGCAGCCCTGGGGGGGTTCTTGAAAAACTGTTTTTT
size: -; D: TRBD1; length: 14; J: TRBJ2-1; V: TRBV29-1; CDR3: CSVVGQGRGNEQFF; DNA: TGCAGCGTTGTGGGACAGGGGAGGGGGAATGAGCAGTTCTTC
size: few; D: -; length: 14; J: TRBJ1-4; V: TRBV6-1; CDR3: CASSHTATNEKLFF; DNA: TGTGCCAGCAGCCACACTGCAACTAATGAAAAACTGTTTTTT
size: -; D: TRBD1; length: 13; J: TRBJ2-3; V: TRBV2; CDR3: CANRQGSADTQYF; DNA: TGTGCCAACAGACAGGGTTCGGCAGATACGCAGTATTTT
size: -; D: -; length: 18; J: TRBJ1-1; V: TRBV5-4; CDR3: CASSLKPLRTLPNIEAFF; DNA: TGTGCCAGCAGCTTGAAGCCCCTCAGGACACTACCAAACATTGAAGCTTTCTTT
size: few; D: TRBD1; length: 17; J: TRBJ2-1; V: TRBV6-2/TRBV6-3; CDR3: CASSYSRETGAYNEQFF; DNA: TGTGCCAGCAGTTACTCGAGGGAGACAGGGGCCTACAATGAGCAGTTCTTC
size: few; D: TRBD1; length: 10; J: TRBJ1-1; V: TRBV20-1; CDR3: CSADRAQAFF; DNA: TGCAGTGCGGACAGGGCCCAAGCTTTCTTT